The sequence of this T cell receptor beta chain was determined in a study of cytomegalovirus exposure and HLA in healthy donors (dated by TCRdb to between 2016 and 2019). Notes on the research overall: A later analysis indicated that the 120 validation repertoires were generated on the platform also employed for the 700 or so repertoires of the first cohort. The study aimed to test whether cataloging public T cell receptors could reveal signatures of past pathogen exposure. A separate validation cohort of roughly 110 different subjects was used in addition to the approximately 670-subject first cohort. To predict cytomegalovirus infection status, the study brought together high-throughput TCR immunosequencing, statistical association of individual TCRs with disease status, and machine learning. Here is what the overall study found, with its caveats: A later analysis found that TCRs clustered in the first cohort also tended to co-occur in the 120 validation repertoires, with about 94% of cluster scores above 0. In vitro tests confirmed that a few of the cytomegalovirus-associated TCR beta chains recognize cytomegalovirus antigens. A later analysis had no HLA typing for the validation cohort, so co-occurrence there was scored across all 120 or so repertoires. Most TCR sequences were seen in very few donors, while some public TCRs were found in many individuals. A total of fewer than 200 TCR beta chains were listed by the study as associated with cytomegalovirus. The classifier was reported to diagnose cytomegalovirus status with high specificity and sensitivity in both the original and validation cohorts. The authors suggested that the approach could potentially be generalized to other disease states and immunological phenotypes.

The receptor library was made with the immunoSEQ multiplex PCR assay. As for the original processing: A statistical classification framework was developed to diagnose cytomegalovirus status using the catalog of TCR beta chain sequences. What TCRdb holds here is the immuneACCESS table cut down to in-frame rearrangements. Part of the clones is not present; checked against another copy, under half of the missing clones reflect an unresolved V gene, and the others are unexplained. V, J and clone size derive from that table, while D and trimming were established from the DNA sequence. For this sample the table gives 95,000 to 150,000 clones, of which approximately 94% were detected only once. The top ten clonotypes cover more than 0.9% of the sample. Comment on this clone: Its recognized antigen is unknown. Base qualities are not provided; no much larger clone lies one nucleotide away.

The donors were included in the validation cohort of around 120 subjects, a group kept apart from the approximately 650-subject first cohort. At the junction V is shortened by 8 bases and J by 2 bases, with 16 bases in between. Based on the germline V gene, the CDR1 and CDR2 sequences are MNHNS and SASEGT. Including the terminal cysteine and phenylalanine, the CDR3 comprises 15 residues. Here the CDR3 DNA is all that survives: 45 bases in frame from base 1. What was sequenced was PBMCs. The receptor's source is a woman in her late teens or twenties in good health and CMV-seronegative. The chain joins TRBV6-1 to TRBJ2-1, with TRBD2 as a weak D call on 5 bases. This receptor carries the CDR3 CASLSAGRTYNEQFF. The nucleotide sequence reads TGTGCCAGCCTTAGCGCGGGTCGTACCTACAATGAGCAGTTCTTC.